The rows below give T cell receptor beta chains drawn from one sample of a study of T cell responses to AZD1222 COVID-19 vaccine. The repertoire was sequenced with immunoSEQ multiplex PCR; TCRdb's copy has only in-frame clones and lacks some. Of 120,000 or so clones listed, 81% are singletons. Sequencing used peripheral blood, obtained on day 0 of AZD1222 vaccination. These receptors all come from an adult in good health. The CDR3 runs from the conserved cysteine through the conserved F or W. Each record gives: D gene, V gene, J gene, clone size, CDR3 DNA, CDR3 protein. A D gene is named only where the DNA matches it firmly. Clone sizes are given selectively: once, few, many, or a class where the clone is expanded.

.	TRBV30	TRBJ1-1	.	TGTGCCCTCTTCCGGGGGCGCACTGAAGCTTTCTTT	CALFRGRTEAFF
.	TRBV7-9	TRBJ2-3	.	TGTGCCAGCAGCTTAGGTGGCACACTGACAGATACGCAGTATTTT	CASSLGGTLTDTQYF
TRBD2	TRBV7-9	TRBJ2-7	.	TGTGCCAGCAGCCAACTAGCGGGGGGGCGTTTCCACGAGCAGTACTTC	CASSQLAGGRFHEQYF
.	TRBV18	TRBJ2-5	.	TGTGCCAGCTCAAAGGGTCAAGAGACCCAGTACTTC	CASSKGQETQYF
.	TRBV13	TRBJ2-7	once	TGTGCCAGCAGCTTAGGGGGCAGGGGTTACGAGCAGTACTTC	CASSLGGRGYEQYF
TRBD1	TRBV5-1	TRBJ2-7	.	TGCGCCAGCAGCTTTCACAGGGGTGCTGGCGAGCAGTACTTC	CASSFHRGAGEQYF
.	TRBV24-1	TRBJ2-3	.	TGTGCCACCAGTGATGCGTCCACAGATACGCAGTATTTT	CATSDASTDTQYF
.	TRBV7-2	TRBJ1-1	.	TGTGCCAGCAGCTTAGCGCAGGGATACACTGAAGCTTTCTTT	CASSLAQGYTEAFF
.	TRBV24-1	TRBJ2-7	.	TGTGCCACCAGTGATCCGACAAGCCGGGGCTCCTACGAGCAGTACTTC	CATSDPTSRGSYEQYF
TRBD2	TRBV11-3	TRBJ2-7	.	TGTGCCAGCAGCTTAAATGAGCGGGAGGGCCGAAGGGAGCAGTACTTC	CASSLNEREGRREQYF
.	TRBV28	TRBJ1-1	.	TGTGCCAGCAGTTTTCGAGGACAGATACTGAACACTGAAGCTTTCTTT	CASSFRGQILNTEAFF
.	TRBV28	TRBJ1-4	.	TGTGCAAGCGGACCCGGTAATGAAAAACTGTTTTTT	CASGPGNEKLFF
TRBD2	TRBV6-4	TRBJ2-1	.	TGTGCCAGCAGTGAAAGCGGGAGCAATGAGCAGTTCTTC	CASSESGSNEQFF
.	TRBV30	TRBJ2-7	.	TGTGCCTGGAGTGTAGAGGGGATCTCCTACGAGCAGTACTTC	CAWSVEGISYEQYF
.	TRBV24-1	TRBJ1-5	.	TGTGCCACCAGTGACTCCGGACGGAACAGCAATCAGCCCCAGCATTTT	CATSDSGRNSNQPQHF
.	TRBV28	TRBJ1-1	.	TGTGCCAGCAGGGGGAGGTTTGGCTTCCCTGAAGCTTTCTTT	CASRGRFGFPEAFF
.	TRBV28	TRBJ2-2	.	TGTGCCAGCATATGGGGCAACACCGGGGAGCTGTTTTTT	CASIWGNTGELFF
.	TRBV28	TRBJ2-7	.	TGTGCCAGCAGTTTAATAAACTCCTACGAGCAGTACTTC	CASSLINSYEQYF
.	TRBV14	TRBJ1-4	.	TGTGCCAGCAGCCAAGATATTAGGAGGGCGGGAGAAAAACTGTTTTTT	CASSQDIRRAGEKLFF
.	TRBV2	TRBJ1-1	.	TGTGCCAGCGTGGGACGAGGGAACACTGAAGCTTTCTTT	CASVGRGNTEAFF
TRBD2	TRBV7-7	TRBJ2-2	.	TGTGCCAGCAGCTATGGGGGGGAAAGCACCGGGGAGCTGTTTTTT	CASSYGGESTGELFF
.	TRBV28	TRBJ1-5	.	TGTGCCAGCACCCTGAGGGCCTCGTATAGCAATCAGCCCCAGCATTTT	CASTLRASYSNQPQHF
.	TRBV24-1	TRBJ1-5	.	TGTGCCACCAGTGATAGCAATCAGCCCCAGCATTTT	CATSDSNQPQHF
.	TRBV18	TRBJ1-1	.	TGTGCCAGCTCACCAATAGGGACCACTGAAGCTTTCTTT	CASSPIGTTEAFF
.	TRBV30	TRBJ1-2	.	TGTGCCTGGAGTGTACCACAGGATGGCTACACCTTC	CAWSVPQDGYTF
.	TRBV29-1	TRBJ1-1	.	TGCAGCGTTGGGCAGGTGGAGACTGAAGCTTTCTTT	CSVGQVETEAFF
.	TRBV28	TRBJ1-4	.	TGTGCCAGCAGTTTATTGGGGGCAACTAATGAAAAACTGTTTTTT	CASSLLGATNEKLFF
.	TRBV6-1	TRBJ2-5	.	TGTGCCAGCAGTGAAGTTTCACAAGAGACCCAGTACTTC	CASSEVSQETQYF
.	TRBV19	TRBJ1-4	.	TGTGCCAGTACAGGGTCCACCGGAGAAAAACTGTTTTTT	CASTGSTGEKLFF
TRBD2	TRBV9	TRBJ2-1	.	TGTGCCAGCAGCGTACTACCGGGAGGAGTCGGTGAGCAGTTCTTC	CASSVLPGGVGEQFF
.	TRBV6-5	TRBJ1-1	.	TGTGCCAGCAGAAGAGAACAGGGAGCGGCTGAAGCTTTCTTT	CASRREQGAAEAFF
.	TRBV18	TRBJ1-1	.	TGTGCCAGCTCCCGAAACAGGGACACTGAAGCTTTCTTT	CASSRNRDTEAFF
.	TRBV30	TRBJ2-3	once	TGTGCCTGGACCCCCCTCCAGGTCGGTACGCAGTATTTT	CAWTPLQVGTQYF
TRBD1	TRBV5-1	TRBJ2-5	.	TGCGCCAGCAGCCCGTTGGTTAAGGGACAGGGGTCTCTAGAGACCCAGTACTTC	CASSPLVKGQGSLETQYF
TRBD2	TRBV5-1	TRBJ2-3	.	TGCGCCAGCAGCTTGAACGCGGGAGGACCCACAGATACGCAGTATTTT	CASSLNAGGPTDTQYF